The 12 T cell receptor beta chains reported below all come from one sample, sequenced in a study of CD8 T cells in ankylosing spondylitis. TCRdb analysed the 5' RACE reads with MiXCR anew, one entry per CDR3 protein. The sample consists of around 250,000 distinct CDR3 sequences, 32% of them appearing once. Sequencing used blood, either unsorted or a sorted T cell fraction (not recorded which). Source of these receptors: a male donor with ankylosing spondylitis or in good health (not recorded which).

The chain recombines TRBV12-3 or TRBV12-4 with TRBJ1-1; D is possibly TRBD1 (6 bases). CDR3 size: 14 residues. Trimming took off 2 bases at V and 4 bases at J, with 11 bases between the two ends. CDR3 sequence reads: CASSLLGAGTEAFF. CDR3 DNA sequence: TGTGCCAGCAGTTTACTGGGGGCAGGCACTGAAGCTTTCTTT.

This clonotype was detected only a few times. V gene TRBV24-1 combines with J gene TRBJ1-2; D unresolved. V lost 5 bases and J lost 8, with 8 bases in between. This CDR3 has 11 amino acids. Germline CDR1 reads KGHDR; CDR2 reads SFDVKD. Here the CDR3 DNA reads TGTGCCACCAGTGGTTCAGCCGGCTACACCTTC. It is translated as CATSGSAGYTF.

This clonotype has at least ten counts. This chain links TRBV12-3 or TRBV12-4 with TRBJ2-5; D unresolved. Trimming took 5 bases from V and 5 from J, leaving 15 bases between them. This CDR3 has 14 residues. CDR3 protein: CASSPNTLVETQYF. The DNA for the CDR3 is TGTGCCAGCAGTCCTAATACCCTAGTTGAGACCCAGTACTTC.

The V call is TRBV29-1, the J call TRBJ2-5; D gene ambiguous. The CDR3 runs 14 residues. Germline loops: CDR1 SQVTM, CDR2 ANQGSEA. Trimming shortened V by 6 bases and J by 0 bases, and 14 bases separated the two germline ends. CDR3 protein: CSVTPGPNQETQYF. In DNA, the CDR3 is TGCAGCGTAACACCGGGCCCTAACCAAGAGACCCAGTACTTC.

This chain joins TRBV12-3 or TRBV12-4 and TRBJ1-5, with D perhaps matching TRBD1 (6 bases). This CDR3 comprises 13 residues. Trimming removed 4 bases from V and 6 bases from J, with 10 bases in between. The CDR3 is CASSSGGSQPQHF. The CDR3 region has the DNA TGTGCCAGCAGTTCGGGGGGCAGTCAGCCCCAGCATTTT.

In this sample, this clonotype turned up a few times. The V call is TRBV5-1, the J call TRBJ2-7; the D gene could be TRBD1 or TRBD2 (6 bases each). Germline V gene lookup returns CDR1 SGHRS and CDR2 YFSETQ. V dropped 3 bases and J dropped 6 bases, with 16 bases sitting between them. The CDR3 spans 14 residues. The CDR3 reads CASSSSGDSGEQYF. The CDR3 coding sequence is TGCGCCAGCAGCTCCTCAGGGGACTCGGGCGAGCAGTACTTC.

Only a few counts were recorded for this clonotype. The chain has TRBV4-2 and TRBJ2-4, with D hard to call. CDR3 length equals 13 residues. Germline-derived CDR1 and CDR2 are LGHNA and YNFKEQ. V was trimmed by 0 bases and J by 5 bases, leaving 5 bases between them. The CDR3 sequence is CASSQETQNIQYF. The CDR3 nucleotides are TGTGCCAGCAGCCAAGAAACGCAAAACATTCAGTACTTC.

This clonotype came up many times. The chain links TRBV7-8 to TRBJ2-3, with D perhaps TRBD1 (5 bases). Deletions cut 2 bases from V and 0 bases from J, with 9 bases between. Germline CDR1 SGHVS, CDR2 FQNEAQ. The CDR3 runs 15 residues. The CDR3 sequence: CASSLTTASTDTQYF. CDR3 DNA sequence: TGTGCCAGCAGCTTAACGACAGCGAGCACAGATACGCAGTATTTT.

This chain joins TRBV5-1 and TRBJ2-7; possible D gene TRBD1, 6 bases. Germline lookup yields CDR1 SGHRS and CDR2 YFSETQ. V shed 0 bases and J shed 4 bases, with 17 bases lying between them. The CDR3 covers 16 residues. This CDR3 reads CASSLAPEDRYYEQYF. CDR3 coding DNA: TGCGCCAGCAGCTTGGCCCCAGAGGACAGATATTACGAGCAGTACTTC.

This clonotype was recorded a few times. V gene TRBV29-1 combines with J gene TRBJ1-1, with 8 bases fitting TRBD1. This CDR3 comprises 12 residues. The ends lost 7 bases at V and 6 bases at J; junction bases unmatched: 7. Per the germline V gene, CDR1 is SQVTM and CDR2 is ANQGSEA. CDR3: CSAATGGPEAFF. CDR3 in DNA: TGCAGCGCCGCAACAGGGGGTCCTGAAGCTTTCTTT.

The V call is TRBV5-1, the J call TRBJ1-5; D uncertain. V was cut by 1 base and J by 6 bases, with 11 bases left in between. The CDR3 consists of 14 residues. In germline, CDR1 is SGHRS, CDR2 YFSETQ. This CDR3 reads CASSLLGSGQPQHF. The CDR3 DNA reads TGCGCCAGCAGCTTGTTGGGGTCTGGTCAGCCCCAGCATTTT.

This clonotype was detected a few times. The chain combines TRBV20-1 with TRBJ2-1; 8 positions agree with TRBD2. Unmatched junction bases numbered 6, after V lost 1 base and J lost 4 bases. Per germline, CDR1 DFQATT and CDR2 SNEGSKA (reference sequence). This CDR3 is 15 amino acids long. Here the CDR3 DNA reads TGCAGTGCTAGAGGTGGCGGGGGGACATACAATGAGCAGTTCTTC. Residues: CSARGGGGTYNEQFF.